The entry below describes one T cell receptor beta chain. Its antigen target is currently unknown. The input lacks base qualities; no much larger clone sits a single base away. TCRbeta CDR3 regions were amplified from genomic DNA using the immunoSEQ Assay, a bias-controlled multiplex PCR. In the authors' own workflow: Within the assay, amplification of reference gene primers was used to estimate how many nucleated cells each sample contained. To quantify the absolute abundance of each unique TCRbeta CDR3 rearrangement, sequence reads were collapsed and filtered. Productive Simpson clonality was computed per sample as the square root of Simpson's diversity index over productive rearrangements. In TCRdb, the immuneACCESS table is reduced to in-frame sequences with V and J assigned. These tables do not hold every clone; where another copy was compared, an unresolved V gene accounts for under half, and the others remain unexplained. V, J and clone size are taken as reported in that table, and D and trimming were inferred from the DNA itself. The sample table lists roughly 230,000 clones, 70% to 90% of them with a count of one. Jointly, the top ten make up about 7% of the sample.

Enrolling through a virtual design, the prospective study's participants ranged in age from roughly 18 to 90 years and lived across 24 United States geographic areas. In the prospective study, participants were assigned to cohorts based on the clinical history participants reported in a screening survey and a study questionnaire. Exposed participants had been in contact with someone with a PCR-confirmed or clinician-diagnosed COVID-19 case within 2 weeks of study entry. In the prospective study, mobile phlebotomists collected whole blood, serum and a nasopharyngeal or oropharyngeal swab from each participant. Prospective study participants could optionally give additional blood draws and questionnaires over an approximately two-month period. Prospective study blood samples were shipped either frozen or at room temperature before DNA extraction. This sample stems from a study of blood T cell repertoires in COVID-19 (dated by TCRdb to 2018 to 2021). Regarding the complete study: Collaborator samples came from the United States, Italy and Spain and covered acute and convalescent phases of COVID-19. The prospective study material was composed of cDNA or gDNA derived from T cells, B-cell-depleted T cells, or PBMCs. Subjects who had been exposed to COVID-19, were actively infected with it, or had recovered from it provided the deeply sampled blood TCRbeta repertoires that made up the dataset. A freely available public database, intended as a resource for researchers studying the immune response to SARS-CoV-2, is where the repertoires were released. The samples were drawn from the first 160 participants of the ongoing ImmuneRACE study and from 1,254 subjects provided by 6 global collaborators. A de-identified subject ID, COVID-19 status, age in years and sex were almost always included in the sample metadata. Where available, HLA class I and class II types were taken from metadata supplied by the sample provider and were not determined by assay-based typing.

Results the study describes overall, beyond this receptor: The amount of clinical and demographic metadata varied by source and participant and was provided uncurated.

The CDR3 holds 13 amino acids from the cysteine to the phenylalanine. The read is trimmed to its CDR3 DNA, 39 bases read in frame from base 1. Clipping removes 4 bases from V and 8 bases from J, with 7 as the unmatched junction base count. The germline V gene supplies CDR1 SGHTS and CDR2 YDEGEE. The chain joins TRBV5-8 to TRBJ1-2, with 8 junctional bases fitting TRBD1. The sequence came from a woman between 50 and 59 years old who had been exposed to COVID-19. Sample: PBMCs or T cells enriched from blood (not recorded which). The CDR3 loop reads CASSRRTGSGYTF. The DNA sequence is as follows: TGTGCCAGCAGCCGGAGGACAGGGTCGGGCTACACCTTC.